This record looks at one T cell receptor beta chain sequence and its context. V lost 3 bases, J lost 0 bases, and 3 bases lay in between. Looked up from germline, CDR1 is SGHTA and CDR2 is FQGNSA. This CDR3 has 13 residues. This record belongs to a study of OX40 agonist ivuxolimab in advanced cancers. Assay used: immunoSEQ multiplex PCR; TCRdb lists only in-frame clones, some missing. The sample has 65,000 to 85,000 clones, 88% seen once. This TCR was sampled from an adult with an advanced solid tumor such as melanoma, head and neck, liver or kidney cancer. Sample: CD4+ or CD8+ T cells sorted from blood, taken in a trial of the OX40 agonist ivuxolimab. The chain recombines TRBV7-2 with TRBJ1-3, with unresolved D. The CDR3 protein is CASSFNSGNTIYF. DNA of the CDR3: TGTGCCAGCAGCTTTAACTCTGGAAACACCATATATTTT.